A selection of T cell receptor beta chains follows, all from one sample in a study of technical replicates of blood from several donors. Sequencing used immunoSEQ multiplex PCR; TCRdb keeps in-frame clones, though not all of them. The sample records roughly 80,000 clones, 85% to 95% being singletons. Sequencing was done on a sample of T cells isolated from PBMCs. All receptors come from a human donor in good health. Both conserved end residues are part of each CDR3. The D gene is left open where the match is weak. Clone size is stated in some rows and not others, as once, few, many or a class when expanded.

-	TRBJ2-1	TRBD2	TRBV19	TGTGCCAGTAGTATAGCTAGCGGGAGGTCTGAGCAGTTCTTC	CASSIASGRSEQFF
-	TRBJ2-7	TRBD1	TRBV19	TGTGCCAGTAGCCGGGACAGGGAAACCTACGAGCAGTACTTC	CASSRDRETYEQYF
-	TRBJ1-1	-	TRBV2	TGTGCCAGCAGTGACAAAGCTTCAGGTTCGAACACTGAAGCTTTCTTT	CASSDKASGSNTEAFF
-	TRBJ2-7	TRBD1	TRBV13	TGTGCCAGCAGCCCCCAGGACAGGGAGTACGAGCAGTACTTC	CASSPQDREYEQYF
-	TRBJ1-1	-	TRBV27	TGTGCCAGCAGGGGCAGTTCGAACACTGAAGCTTTCTTT	CASRGSSNTEAFF
-	TRBJ1-2	TRBD1	TRBV4-1	TGCGCCAGCAGCCAACCAGACAGGGGCGGACATGGCTACACCTTC	CASSQPDRGGHGYTF
-	TRBJ2-1	TRBD2	TRBV10-3	TGTGCCATCAACGCACTAGCGGGAGGGCCAAGTTACAATGAGCAGTTCTTC	CAINALAGGPSYNEQFF
once	TRBJ2-1	TRBD2	TRBV5-6	TGTGCCAGCAGCTTGCCTAGCGGGAGTTATGAGCAGTTCTTC	CASSLPSGSYEQFF
-	TRBJ2-2	-	TRBV11-3	TGTGCCAGCAGCTTACAGGGCACCGGGGAGCTGTTTTTT	CASSLQGTGELFF
-	TRBJ2-7	-	TRBV10-1	TGCGCCAGCAGTGGTGGCAGCTCCTACGAGCAGTACTTC	CASSGGSSYEQYF
-	TRBJ2-5	TRBD1	TRBV11-1	TGTGCCAGCAGCCCAAGGACAGGACCTCAAGAGACCCAGTACTTC	CASSPRTGPQETQYF
once	TRBJ2-7	TRBD2	TRBV9	TGTGCCAGCAGCCTCGGGGGGTCCCCCTACGAGCAGTACTTC	CASSLGGSPYEQYF
-	TRBJ1-1	TRBD1	TRBV5-4	TGTGCCAGCAGCTTGGCCGCGGGACAGGAATTGCTCACTGAAGCTTTCTTT	CASSLAAGQELLTEAFF
-	TRBJ2-7	-	TRBV7-9	TGTGCCAGCACCTTACATCCCTACGAGCAGTACTTC	CASTLHPYEQYF
once	TRBJ2-1	-	TRBV27	TGTGCCAGCAGTTTAACTCATTACAATGAGCAGTTCTTC	CASSLTHYNEQFF
once	TRBJ2-4	-	TRBV18	TGTGCCAGCTCATCAGGAGGTAAAAACATTCAGTACTTC	CASSSGGKNIQYF
-	TRBJ2-2	TRBD2	TRBV7-2	TGTGCCAGCAGCCGAGGGACTAGCGGGATAACGAACACCGGGGAGCTGTTTTTT	CASSRGTSGITNTGELFF
-	TRBJ2-1	-	TRBV27	TGTGCCAGCAGTTACGGAGGATATATGAGTGAGCAGTTCTTC	CASSYGGYMSEQFF
-	TRBJ2-5	-	TRBV27	TGTGCCAGCAGTTTATTTCTTGGAGAAGAGACCCAGTACTTC	CASSLFLGEETQYF
-	TRBJ2-2	-	TRBV7-2	TGTGCCAGCACCCGGCGGGTTGGTGACACCGGGGAGCTGTTTTTT	CASTRRVGDTGELFF
-	TRBJ1-5	TRBD1	TRBV6-1	TGTGCCAGCAGTGCGAAAGGGGGCAGCAATCAGCCCCAGCATTTT	CASSAKGGSNQPQHF
-	TRBJ1-3	TRBD1	TRBV6-5	TGTGCCAGCAGTCCTTCCGACAGGGCCGGAAACACCATATATTTT	CASSPSDRAGNTIYF
-	TRBJ2-7	-	TRBV18	TGTGCCAGCTCAGTGACCGGGATAGCCTACGAGCAGTACTTC	CASSVTGIAYEQYF
-	TRBJ2-7	TRBD2	TRBV2	TGTGCCAGCAGGGAAGGACTAGCGGGAGGAGACGAGCAGTACTTC	CASREGLAGGDEQYF
once	TRBJ2-7	TRBD1	TRBV2	TGTGCCAGCAGTGAAGTGACAGGGGGGGGCTACGAGCAGTACTTC	CASSEVTGGGYEQYF
-	TRBJ2-1	TRBD2	TRBV7-8	TGTGCCAGCAGCTTAGGGACTAGCGGTTCATTCAACAATGAGCAGTTCTTC	CASSLGTSGSFNNEQFF
-	TRBJ2-7	-	TRBV6-6	TGTGCCACCGGCGTTGGGGGGGGGCAAGCCTACGAGCAGTACTTC	CATGVGGGQAYEQYF
-	TRBJ2-7	-	TRBV11-2	TGTGCCAGCAGCAGGGCTAAGAGGGAAGAGCAGTACTTC	CASSRAKREEQYF
-	TRBJ2-1	-	TRBV28	TGTGCCAGCATCAGTGCAGGGAACAATGAGCAGTTCTTC	CASISAGNNEQFF
-	TRBJ2-5	TRBD2	TRBV30	TGTGCCTGGAGTAAGGGACTAGCGGGGGAAGAGACCCAGTACTTC	CAWSKGLAGEETQYF
-	TRBJ2-2	TRBD2	TRBV9	TGTGCCAGCAGCGTAGATCCGGGAGGGCCTAGGACCGGGGAGCTGTTTTTT	CASSVDPGGPRTGELFF
-	TRBJ2-5	-	TRBV30	TGTGCCTGGAGTGGTGGGGCAGCACAAGAGACCCAGTACTTC	CAWSGGAAQETQYF
once	TRBJ2-5	-	TRBV28	TGTGCCAGCAGTAGCCGAGAGACCCAGTACTTC	CASSSRETQYF
-	TRBJ1-1	TRBD1	TRBV19	TGTGCCAGTGTATGGACAGGGATGAACACTGAAGCTTTCTTT	CASVWTGMNTEAFF
few	TRBJ1-1	-	TRBV9	TGTGCCAGCAGCGTAGTAGACAGTGGAAGCACTGAAGCTTTCTTT	CASSVVDSGSTEAFF
once	TRBJ1-2	TRBD1	TRBV28	TGTGCCAGCAGTCCAGGGGACAGGAGCTATTACGGGTTATATGGCTACACCTTC	CASSPGDRSYYGLYGYTF
once	TRBJ2-5	-	TRBV13	TGTGCCAGCAGCTGGCGGGGACAAGAGACCCAGTACTTC	CASSWRGQETQYF
-	TRBJ1-2	TRBD1	TRBV30	TGTGCCTGGACGCGGGACAGCTATGGCTACACCTTC	CAWTRDSYGYTF
-	TRBJ2-1	TRBD2	TRBV5-1	TGCGCCAGCCGGACTCCTAGCGGGAGCTACAATGAGCAGTTCTTC	CASRTPSGSYNEQFF
-	TRBJ2-2	TRBD2	TRBV7-9	TGTGCCAGCAGCAAAAGCTTAGCGGGAGGAACCGGGGAGCTGTTTTTT	CASSKSLAGGTGELFF
-	TRBJ2-1	-	TRBV7-8	TGTGCCAGCACCTTAGGCAGCACTAGCTGGTCCTACAATGAGCAGTTCTTC	CASTLGSTSWSYNEQFF
-	TRBJ2-7	-	TRBV6-5	TGTGCCAGCAGTTACTCTAGGGGCCCAGGGACCTACGAGCAGTACTTC	CASSYSRGPGTYEQYF
-	TRBJ2-7	-	TRBV11-3	TGTGCCAGCAGCCTCGGTGGGCAGGTTTACGAGCAGTACTTC	CASSLGGQVYEQYF
-	TRBJ1-5	-	TRBV5-4	TGTGCCAGCAGCTTGGACAGGGATCAGCCCCAGCATTTT	CASSLDRDQPQHF
-	TRBJ1-3	TRBD1	TRBV7-2	TGTGCCAGCAGTTATAGACAGGGCTCTGGAAACACCATATATTTT	CASSYRQGSGNTIYF
-	TRBJ2-7	-	TRBV6-1	TGTGCCAGCAGTGAACAGGTTAGCTCCTACGAGCAGTACTTC	CASSEQVSSYEQYF
-	TRBJ2-3	-	TRBV27	TGTGCCAGCAGTTTCATCGGGAGCTGGACAGATACGCAGTATTTT	CASSFIGSWTDTQYF
-	TRBJ1-1	TRBD1	TRBV19	TGTGCCAGTAGTATTGACAGGGGAGCTGAAGCTTTCTTT	CASSIDRGAEAFF
once	TRBJ1-5	-	TRBV7-3	TGTGCCAGCAGCAAAACAGGGAATAGCAATCAGCCCCAGCATTTT	CASSKTGNSNQPQHF
-	TRBJ2-1	TRBD2	TRBV10-3	TGTGCCATCAGTGAGTCTAGCGGGAGGGCCTACAATGAGCAGTTCTTC	CAISESSGRAYNEQFF
-	TRBJ2-7	-	TRBV6-4	TGTGCCAGCAGTGTATGGGGGCTTACTGACGAGCAGTACTTC	CASSVWGLTDEQYF
once	TRBJ1-2	-	TRBV28	TGTGCCAGCAGTCCCGTCGGGAGAGAGAACTATGGCTACACCTTC	CASSPVGRENYGYTF
-	TRBJ1-2	-	TRBV27	TGTGCCAGCAGTCCGGCAGGGTATGGCTACACCTTC	CASSPAGYGYTF
-	TRBJ2-7	TRBD2	TRBV19	TGTGCCAGTAGCCCGGGAGGACTCGAGCAGTACTTC	CASSPGGLEQYF
-	TRBJ1-4	-	TRBV10-3	TGTGCCATCAGTGAGGGCAGGGGAACTAATGAAAAACTGTTTTTT	CAISEGRGTNEKLFF
-	TRBJ2-3	-	TRBV5-8	TGTGCCAGCAGCTTAGGGGCAGATACGCAGTATTTT	CASSLGADTQYF
once	TRBJ2-5	-	TRBV30	TGTGCCTGGAGTGTAAACGGGGAGACCCAGTACTTC	CAWSVNGETQYF
-	TRBJ2-7	-	TRBV6-1	TGTGCCAGCAGTGAACTCGGGGGTTGGCAGTACTTC	CASSELGGWQYF
-	TRBJ1-5	-	TRBV9	TGTGCCAGCAGCGTAGCTTGGGGCATGGGGCCCCAGCATTTT	CASSVAWGMGPQHF
-	TRBJ1-2	-	TRBV28	TGTGCCAGCAGTTTAGCCCAGGGGACCTATGGCTACACCTTC	CASSLAQGTYGYTF